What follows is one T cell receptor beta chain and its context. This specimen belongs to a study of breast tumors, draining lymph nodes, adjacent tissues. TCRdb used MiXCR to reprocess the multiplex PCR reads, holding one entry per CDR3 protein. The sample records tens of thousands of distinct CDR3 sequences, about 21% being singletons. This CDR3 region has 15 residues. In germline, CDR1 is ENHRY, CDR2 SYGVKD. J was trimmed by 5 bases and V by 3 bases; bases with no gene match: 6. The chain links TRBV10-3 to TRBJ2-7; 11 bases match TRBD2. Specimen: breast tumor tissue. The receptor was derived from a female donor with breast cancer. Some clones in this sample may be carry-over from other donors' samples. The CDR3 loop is CAISEHPTSGDEQYF. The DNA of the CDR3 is TGTGCCATCAGTGAACACCCGACTAGCGGGGACGAGCAGTACTTC.